This record concerns one T cell receptor (beta chain) sequence. Its antigen is not known. This was a survey-level run. This table comes from immunoSEQ multiplex PCR, and its TCRdb copy is limited to in-frame clones, with some not included. The sample includes about 30,000 clones, more than 75% of them seen just once. The CDR3 is made up of 18 amino acids. Germline CDR1 reads SGHNT; CDR2 reads YYREEE (reference sequence). The V and J ends lost 3 bases and 1 base, in that order; junction bases with no gene match: 9. This record comes from a study of STAT5B mutations in CD4+ large granular lymphocyte leukemia. General study points: TRBV06-family usage was enriched in top patient clones (8/27) versus controls (2/35).

Sequencing input: CD4+ T cells from blood buffy coats. V and J are TRBV5-4 and TRBJ2-3; 12 bases are a match to TRBD2. The TCR originated in a human donor in good health. The CDR3 region is CASSSWASGGAGTDTQYF. In nucleotides, the CDR3 is TGTGCCAGCAGCTCTTGGGCTAGCGGGGGGGCGGGCACAGATACGCAGTATTTT.